A single sample is the source of the 2 T cell receptor beta chains below, sequenced in a study of OX40 agonist ivuxolimab in advanced cancers. Sequenced by immunoSEQ multiplex PCR; TCRdb stores in-frame clones only, minus some. This table has about 94,000 clones, around 86% appearing once. The specimen was CD4+ or CD8+ T cells sorted from blood, collected in a trial of the OX40 agonist ivuxolimab. These receptors came from an adult with an advanced solid tumor such as melanoma, head and neck, liver or kidney cancer.

The chain is built from TRBV5-4 and TRBJ1-6, with 10 bases aligning to TRBD1. V was pared by 4 bases and J by 9 bases, with 4 bases of the junction left unmatched. The CDR3 sequence is 14 residues long. The germline gives CDR1 SGHNT, CDR2 YYREEE (reference sequence). The CDR3 DNA reads as TGTGCCAGCAGCATGGGGGACAGGGGTTCACCCCTCCACTTT. Its protein product is CASSMGDRGSPLHF.

This clone showed up just once. The CDR3 coding sequence is TGTGCCATCTCGAAGGAAGGCCAAGGCACTGAAGCTTTCTTT. Amino acids: CAISKEGQGTEAFF. V and J are TRBV10-3 and TRBJ1-1; D is unclear. In germline, CDR1 is ENHRY, CDR2 SYGVKD. The germline V and J ends were trimmed by 8 bases and 4 bases, with 17 bases remaining between them. The CDR3 consists of 14 residues.